These 13 T cell receptor beta chains originate from one sample sequenced in a study of blood T cells in healthy people across ages. It was with a sample-barcoded 5' primer and a J-beta primer mix that a second PCR of roughly 7 to 12 cycles was run. From the 5' RACE reads, TCRdb called clonotypes with MiXCR, one entry per CDR3 protein. Found here are some 1.6 million distinct CDR3 sequences, 30% to 35% of them singletons; the top ten hold about 10%. Sequencing was performed on blood. The receptors here all came from a woman aged 25 to 39 in good health.

V gene TRBV6-5 combines with J gene TRBJ1-4; 8 bases are shared with TRBD1. CDR1 and CDR2 from the germline V gene are MNHEY and SVGAGI. With V trimmed by 0 bases and J by 8 bases, 8 bases remained unmatched. The CDR3 extends over 16 amino acids. CDR3 coding DNA: TGTGCCAGCAGTTACTCCCCGACAGGGGCAGGAGAAAAACTGTTTTTT. Translating gives CASSYSPTGAGEKLFF.

In regard to this clonotype: The germline gene is not matched at one end of the junction; a read error may be the cause. The rearrangement joins TRBV5-1 to TRBJ2-7, with 10 bases that match TRBD1. The CDR3 runs 14 residues. CDR1 SGHRS and CDR2 YFSETQ come from the germline V gene. CDR3 sequence reads: CAGSPRTGGYEQYF. CDR3 in DNA: TGCGCCGGCAGCCCAAGGACAGGGGGGTACGAGCAGTACTTC.

The chain carries TRBV3-1 and TRBJ2-7; the match to TRBD1 covers 7 bases. V lost 6 bases and J lost 5; bases outside the gene matches: 13. Germline V CDR1 and CDR2: LGHDT, YNNKEL (reference sequence). The CDR3 runs to 15 residues. CDR3 DNA: TGTGCCAGCAGAGCCCGCGGCAGGGGGTACCACGAGCAGTACTTC. It codes for CASRARGRGYHEQYF.

This chain uses TRBV7-9 with TRBJ1-2, with D unresolved. In germline, CDR1 is SEHNR, CDR2 FQNEAQ (reference sequence). CDR3 length equals 11 residues. The V end lost 4 bases, the J end lost 7 bases, and 7 bases lay between the germline ends. The CDR3 sequence is CASSSRGGYTF. The CDR3, as DNA: TGTGCCAGCAGCTCCCGGGGTGGCTACACCTTC.

The rearrangement joins TRBV20-1 to TRBJ2-7; D may match TRBD1 or TRBD2 (6 bases each). The length of the CDR3 is 11 residues. Germline values: CDR1 DFQATT, CDR2 SNEGSKA (reference sequence). V shed 6 bases and J shed 2 bases, with 8 bases lying between them. The CDR3 DNA sequence: TGCAGTGCCGGGGGCCCCTACGAGCAGTACTTC. It codes for CSAGGPYEQYF.

This chain links TRBV5-1 with TRBJ1-1; TRBD1 is a possible D gene (6 bases). The germline V gene has CDR1 SGHRS and CDR2 YFSETQ. The CDR3 is 14 amino acids. With 5 bases removed from V and 0 bases from J, the gap between germline ends came to 11 bases. CDR3 protein: CASSPGEVNTEAFF. The CDR3 nucleotides are TGCGCCAGCAGTCCAGGGGAGGTGAACACTGAAGCTTTCTTT.

V usage is TRBV12-3 or TRBV12-4 and J usage is TRBJ2-3; 8 bases agree with TRBD2. The CDR3 length is 14 residues. Trimming removed 3 bases from V and 6 bases from J; junction bases left unmatched: 5. Here the CDR3 reads CASSFTRTSDTQYF. The DNA for the CDR3 is TGTGCCAGCAGTTTTACTAGGACTAGCGATACGCAGTATTTT.

V usage is TRBV5-1 and J usage is TRBJ2-7; a weak D match, TRBD1 (5 bases). Trimming left V 0 bases short and J 2 bases short, with 15 bases between. Germline V gene lookup returns CDR1 SGHRS and CDR2 YFSETQ. The CDR3 totals 16 residues. The CDR3 region is CASSLGPQDLPYEQYF. For the CDR3, the DNA is TGCGCCAGCAGCTTGGGGCCACAGGATCTTCCCTACGAGCAGTACTTC.

This sequence joins TRBV20-1 and TRBJ2-6; 14 bases align to TRBD2. J gave up 2 bases and V 2 bases, and 14 bases lay outside the gene matches. Germline V gene lookup returns CDR1 DFQATT and CDR2 SNEGSKA (reference sequence). The CDR3 spans 21 residues. CDR3 coding DNA: TGCAGTGCTAGAAGTAGACTAGCGGGGGGGAAAGATCAGACTGGGGCCAACGTCCTGACTTTC. This sequence encodes CSARSRLAGGKDQTGANVLTF.

This clonotype appeared many times. CDR3 amino acids: CASSFSGSADTQYF. As DNA, the CDR3 is TGCGCCAGCAGCTTTAGCGGGAGCGCAGATACGCAGTATTTT. The J gene is TRBJ2-3, the V gene TRBV4-1, with TRBD2 identical over 9 bases. The trim removed 5 bases at V and 4 bases at J, leaving 4 bases unmatched. Germline lookup yields CDR1 MGHRA and CDR2 YSYEKL. The CDR3 length is 14 residues.

The chain links TRBV20-1 to TRBJ2-5, with 8 nucleotides matching TRBD2. V lost 5 bases and J lost 1; bases outside the gene matches: 6. This CDR3 contains 14 residues. Per germline, CDR1 DFQATT and CDR2 SNEGSKA (reference sequence). The CDR3, as DNA: TGCAGTGCTCCCCACGGGACTAGCCAAGAGACCCAGTACTTC. Residues: CSAPHGTSQETQYF.

The count of this clonotype is one. The chain uses TRBV6-5 and TRBJ2-1, with TRBD2 identical over 10 bases. Trimming took 2 bases from V and 8 from J; bases not matched to a gene: 9. The CDR3 consists of 16 residues. Germline CDR1 reads MNHEY; CDR2 reads SVGAGI. Written as DNA, the CDR3 is TGTGCCAGCAGTTACGGGAGGGCTAGCGGGGGATATGAGCAGTTCTTC. The encoded protein is CASSYGRASGGYEQFF.

The chain is built from TRBV3-1 and TRBJ2-1; D is perhaps TRBD1 (6 bases). V was shortened by 3 bases and J by 4 bases, with 16 bases between the two germline ends. The CDR3 has 16 amino acids. Germline V lookup: CDR1 LGHDT, CDR2 YNNKEL (reference sequence). CDR3 DNA: TGTGCCAGCAGCCAGGGGGACACGACTCTATACAATGAGCAGTTCTTC. This gives the protein CASSQGDTTLYNEQFF.